This is a list of T cell receptor beta chains from one sample in a study of blood T cell repertoires in COVID-19. Measured with immunoSEQ multiplex PCR; TCRdb has only the in-frame clones, and not every one. The data contain roughly 150,000 clones, about 85% of them seen just once; the ten biggest clones take up more than 2%. Material: peripheral blood. The receptors come from a woman in her 70s with acute or convalescent COVID-19. The CDR3 runs from the conserved cysteine through the conserved F or W. Each record gives: clone size, D gene, V gene, CDR3 length, J gene, CDR3 DNA, CDR3 protein. A D gene is named only where the DNA matches it firmly. A clone size is listed for some rows: how often the clone was seen (once, few, many), or a class if it is expanded.

size: -; D: -; V: TRBV6-6; length: 11; J: TRBJ1-1; DNA: TGTGCCAGCAGTTTAAACTCTGAAGCTTTCTTT; CDR3: CASSLNSEAFF
size: -; D: -; V: TRBV2; length: 12; J: TRBJ1-2; DNA: TGTGCCAGCAGTGATCCGAACTATGGCTACACCTTC; CDR3: CASSDPNYGYTF
size: -; D: -; V: TRBV2; length: 14; J: TRBJ1-5; DNA: TGTGCCAGCAGTCGGGAAGACAGGAATCAGCCCCAGCATTTT; CDR3: CASSREDRNQPQHF
size: -; D: TRBD1; V: TRBV5-1; length: 13; J: TRBJ1-1; DNA: TGCGCCAGCAGCAGGGACAGGGCCAGTGAAGCTTTCTTT; CDR3: CASSRDRASEAFF
size: -; D: TRBD2; V: TRBV18; length: 17; J: TRBJ2-5; DNA: TGTGCCAGCTCACCTCCGGGACTAGCAGGCTTTCAAGAGACCCAGTACTTC; CDR3: CASSPPGLAGFQETQYF
size: -; D: -; V: TRBV21-1; length: 18; J: TRBJ2-4; DNA: TGTGCCAGCAGCAAAGCGCTTTGGGACAGGGGGCCCCCCGACATTCAGTACTTC; CDR3: CASSKALWDRGPPDIQYF
size: -; D: -; V: TRBV4-1; length: 16; J: TRBJ2-1; DNA: TGCGCCAGCAGTCTACAAGTCGGGGGGCCCTCGGATGAGCAGTTCTTC; CDR3: CASSLQVGGPSDEQFF
size: -; D: TRBD1; V: TRBV19; length: 14; J: TRBJ2-7; DNA: TGTGCCAGTAGTTTGGGACAGGGGGCAGTCGAGCAGTACTTC; CDR3: CASSLGQGAVEQYF
size: once; D: -; V: TRBV18; length: 14; J: TRBJ1-2; DNA: TGTGCCAGCTCACCACCGGGGCCGAACTATGGCTACACCTTC; CDR3: CASSPPGPNYGYTF
size: -; D: -; V: TRBV23-1; length: 18; J: TRBJ1-5; DNA: TGCGCCAGCAGTCAATCACGCGACAGAGGATTTGGGAATCAGCCCCAGCATTTT; CDR3: CASSQSRDRGFGNQPQHF
size: -; D: TRBD1; V: TRBV20-1; length: 18; J: TRBJ1-5; DNA: TGCAGTGCTAGTACCCACACGGGACAGGATAATAGCAATCAGCCCCAGCATTTT; CDR3: CSASTHTGQDNSNQPQHF
size: -; D: -; V: TRBV5-1; length: 16; J: TRBJ2-3; DNA: TGCGCCAGCAGCTTGGAGCCTGAGCTACCCACAGATACGCAGTATTTT; CDR3: CASSLEPELPTDTQYF
size: -; D: -; V: TRBV2; length: 14; J: TRBJ1-6; DNA: TGTGCCAGCCACCCCCGGCAGACTCCTTCACCCCTCCACTTT; CDR3: CASHPRQTPSPLHF
size: -; D: -; V: TRBV5-1; length: 16; J: TRBJ1-6; DNA: TGCGCCAGCAGCTTGGTCGATCCGGACAGTAATTCACCCCTCCACTTT; CDR3: CASSLVDPDSNSPLHF
size: -; D: -; V: TRBV7-2; length: 14; J: TRBJ2-7; DNA: TGTGCCAGCAGCGGCCTCAAACTAGGGAACGAGCAGTACTTC; CDR3: CASSGLKLGNEQYF
size: once; D: TRBD1; V: TRBV19; length: 17; J: TRBJ1-5; DNA: TGTGCCAGTATCAGAGGAACAGGGGGCCTAAGCAATCAGCCCCAGCATTTT; CDR3: CASIRGTGGLSNQPQHF
size: -; D: -; V: TRBV5-1; length: 15; J: TRBJ1-3; DNA: TGCGCCAGCAGCTTGACACAGAACTCTGGAAACACCATATATTTT; CDR3: CASSLTQNSGNTIYF
size: -; D: -; V: TRBV6-6; length: 12; J: TRBJ1-4; DNA: TGTGCCAGCATGGGATGGGGCGAAAAACTGTTTTTT; CDR3: CASMGWGEKLFF
size: -; D: TRBD2; V: TRBV3-1/TRBV3-2; length: 17; J: TRBJ2-3; DNA: TGTGCCAGCAGCCAAGAAGCGGGATCCCAGAGGCCAGATACGCAGTATTTT; CDR3: CASSQEAGSQRPDTQYF
size: -; D: -; V: TRBV12-3/TRBV12-4; length: 12; J: TRBJ1-1; DNA: TGTGCCAGCAGTGGACAGATGGCTGAAGCTTTCTTT; CDR3: CASSGQMAEAFF
size: -; D: TRBD1; V: TRBV19; length: 14; J: TRBJ1-4; DNA: TGTGCCAGTAAGGGGGACAGAACTAATGAAAAACTGTTTTTT; CDR3: CASKGDRTNEKLFF
size: -; D: TRBD1; V: TRBV13; length: 14; J: TRBJ2-7; DNA: TGTGCCAGCACTGAGGGACAGAGCTCCTACGAGCAGTACTTC; CDR3: CASTEGQSSYEQYF
size: -; D: TRBD1; V: TRBV7-3; length: 14; J: TRBJ2-1; DNA: TGTGCCAGCAGCTCGGAAGGGGGCGGCGATGAGCAGTTCTTC; CDR3: CASSSEGGGDEQFF
size: -; D: -; V: TRBV7-9; length: 14; J: TRBJ1-1; DNA: TGTGCCAGCACCTTGCTGACAGGGAACACTGAAGCTTTCTTT; CDR3: CASTLLTGNTEAFF
size: once; D: -; V: TRBV6-5; length: 15; J: TRBJ2-1; DNA: TGTGCCAGCGGATATACGAGCCCCGCAGGTAATGAGCAGTTCTTC; CDR3: CASGYTSPAGNEQFF
size: once; D: TRBD1; V: TRBV14; length: 17; J: TRBJ1-1; DNA: TGTGCCAGCAGCCAAGTTTTACCGAGGGACAGGGCCACTGAAGCTTTCTTT; CDR3: CASSQVLPRDRATEAFF
size: -; D: -; V: TRBV6-4; length: 13; J: TRBJ1-4; DNA: TGTGCCAGGGCGTTGGAGGCTAATGAAAAACTGTTTTTT; CDR3: CARALEANEKLFF
size: -; D: -; V: TRBV2; length: 12; J: TRBJ1-1; DNA: TGTGCCACCCAGCGGGTAAACACTGAAGCTTTCTTT; CDR3: CATQRVNTEAFF
size: once; D: TRBD1; V: TRBV6-4; length: 14; J: TRBJ1-1; DNA: TGTGCCAGCAGGGCCGGGACAGGGGTTACTGAAGCTTTCTTT; CDR3: CASRAGTGVTEAFF
size: -; D: TRBD1; V: TRBV29-1; length: 13; J: TRBJ1-4; DNA: TGCAGCGTCTACGACAGGGTGGCTGAAAAACTGTTTTTT; CDR3: CSVYDRVAEKLFF
size: -; D: TRBD1; V: TRBV12-3/TRBV12-4; length: 13; J: TRBJ1-2; DNA: TGTGCCAGCAGGGAGACAGGGCTCTATGGCTACACCTTC; CDR3: CASRETGLYGYTF
size: -; D: -; V: TRBV9; length: 14; J: TRBJ2-3; DNA: TGTGCCAGCAGCGTAGCCACAGGGTCTGATACGCAGTATTTT; CDR3: CASSVATGSDTQYF
size: -; D: -; V: TRBV19; length: 16; J: TRBJ1-5; DNA: TGTGCCAGTATGGGAATGGGACAAATTGGGAATCAGCCCCAGCATTTT; CDR3: CASMGMGQIGNQPQHF
size: -; D: TRBD1; V: TRBV5-1; length: 15; J: TRBJ1-2; DNA: TGCGCCAGCAGCTTCGAAGGACAGGGAAGGGACGGCTACACCTTC; CDR3: CASSFEGQGRDGYTF
size: -; D: TRBD1; V: TRBV7-9; length: 14; J: TRBJ1-2; DNA: TGTGCCAGCAGCGCCCGGGACAGGAGAGGAGGCTACACCTTC; CDR3: CASSARDRRGGYTF
size: -; D: -; V: TRBV5-4; length: 15; J: TRBJ2-2; DNA: TGTGCCAGCAGCTACGACAGAGTGAACACCGGGGAGCTGTTTTTT; CDR3: CASSYDRVNTGELFF
size: -; D: TRBD1; V: TRBV11-3; length: 16; J: TRBJ2-2; DNA: TGTGCCAGCAGCCGGGACAGGGGGCGGAACACCGGGGAGCTGTTTTTT; CDR3: CASSRDRGRNTGELFF
size: -; D: TRBD1; V: TRBV7-9; length: 16; J: TRBJ2-2; DNA: TGTGCCAGCAGTTTAGCTCCGGGACAGCTCACCGGGGAGCTGTTTTTT; CDR3: CASSLAPGQLTGELFF
size: few; D: -; V: TRBV18; length: 18; J: TRBJ2-6; DNA: TGTGCCAGCTCACCACAACAGGGAGCTCTTTCTGGGGCCAACGTCCTGACTTTC; CDR3: CASSPQQGALSGANVLTF
size: -; D: -; V: TRBV7-6; length: 17; J: TRBJ1-5; DNA: TGTGCCAGCAGACCAAAGGACAGCCGCGGAGGCAATCAGCCCCAGCATTTT; CDR3: CASRPKDSRGGNQPQHF
size: -; D: -; V: TRBV5-5; length: 13; J: TRBJ1-1; DNA: TGTGCCAGCAGCTCGACAGGAGGCACTGAAGCTTTCTTT; CDR3: CASSSTGGTEAFF
size: once; D: -; V: TRBV15; length: 14; J: TRBJ1-6; DNA: TGTGCCACCAGCAGAGAGCAGATTAATTCACCCCTCCACTTT; CDR3: CATSREQINSPLHF
size: -; D: -; V: TRBV29-1; length: 11; J: TRBJ1-2; DNA: TGCAGCGTTGAATACGTGCGAGGCTACACCTTC; CDR3: CSVEYVRGYTF
size: -; D: -; V: TRBV7-2; length: 15; J: TRBJ1-1; DNA: TGTGCCAGCAGCTTAGCGCCAGGCAAGGGGACTGAAGCTTTCTTT; CDR3: CASSLAPGKGTEAFF
size: -; D: -; V: TRBV7-2; length: 13; J: TRBJ1-3; DNA: TGTGCCAGCAGACAGACAGGTGGAAACACCATATATTTT; CDR3: CASRQTGGNTIYF